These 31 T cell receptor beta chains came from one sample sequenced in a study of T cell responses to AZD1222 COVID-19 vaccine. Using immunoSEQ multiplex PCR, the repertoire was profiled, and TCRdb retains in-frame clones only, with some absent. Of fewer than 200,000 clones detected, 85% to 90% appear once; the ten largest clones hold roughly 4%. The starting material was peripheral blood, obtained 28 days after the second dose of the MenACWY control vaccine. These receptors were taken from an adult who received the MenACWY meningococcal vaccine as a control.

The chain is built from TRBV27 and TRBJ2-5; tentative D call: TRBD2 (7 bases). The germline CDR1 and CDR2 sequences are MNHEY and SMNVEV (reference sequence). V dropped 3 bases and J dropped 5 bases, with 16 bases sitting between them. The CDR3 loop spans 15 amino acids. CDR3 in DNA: TGTGCCAGCAGTTTTGGGGGGGCGAAGGGGGAGACCCAGTACTTC. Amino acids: CASSFGGAKGETQYF.

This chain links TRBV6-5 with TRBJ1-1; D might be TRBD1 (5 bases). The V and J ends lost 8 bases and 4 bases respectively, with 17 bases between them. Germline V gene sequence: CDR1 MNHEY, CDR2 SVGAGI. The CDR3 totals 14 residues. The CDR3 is CASRQGTSSTEAFF. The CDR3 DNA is TGTGCCAGCCGTCAGGGAACATCGTCCACTGAAGCTTTCTTT.

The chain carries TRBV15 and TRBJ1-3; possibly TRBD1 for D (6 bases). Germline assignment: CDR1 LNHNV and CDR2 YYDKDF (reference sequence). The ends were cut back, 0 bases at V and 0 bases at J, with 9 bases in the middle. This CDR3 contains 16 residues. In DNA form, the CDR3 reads TGTGCCACCAGCAGAGATGGAGGGGGCTCTGGAAACACCATATATTTT. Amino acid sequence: CATSRDGGGSGNTIYF.

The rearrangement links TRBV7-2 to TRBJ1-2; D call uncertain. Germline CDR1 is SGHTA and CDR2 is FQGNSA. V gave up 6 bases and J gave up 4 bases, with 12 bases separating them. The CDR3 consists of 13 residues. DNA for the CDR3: TGTGCCAGCAGGGTTCAGGTTCTCTATGGCTACACCTTC. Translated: CASRVQVLYGYTF.

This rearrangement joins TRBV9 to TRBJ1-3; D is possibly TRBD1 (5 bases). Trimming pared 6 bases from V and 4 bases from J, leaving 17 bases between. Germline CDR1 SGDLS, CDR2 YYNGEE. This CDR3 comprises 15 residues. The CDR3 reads CASTGGGASGNTIYF. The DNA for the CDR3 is TGTGCCAGCACTGGTGGAGGGGCGTCGGGAAACACCATATATTTT.

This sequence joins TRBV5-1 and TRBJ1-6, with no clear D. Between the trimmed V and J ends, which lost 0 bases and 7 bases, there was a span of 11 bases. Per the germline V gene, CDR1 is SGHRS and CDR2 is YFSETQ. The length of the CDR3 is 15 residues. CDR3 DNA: TGCGCCAGCAGCTTGGGGGATTTACAAAATTCACCCCTCCACTTT. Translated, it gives CASSLGDLQNSPLHF.

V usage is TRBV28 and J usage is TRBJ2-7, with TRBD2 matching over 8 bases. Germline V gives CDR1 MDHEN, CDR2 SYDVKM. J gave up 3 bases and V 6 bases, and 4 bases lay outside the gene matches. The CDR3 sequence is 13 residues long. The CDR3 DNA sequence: TGTGCCAGCAGGGAGCGGGGGTACTACGAGCAGTACTTC. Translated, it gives CASRERGYYEQYF.

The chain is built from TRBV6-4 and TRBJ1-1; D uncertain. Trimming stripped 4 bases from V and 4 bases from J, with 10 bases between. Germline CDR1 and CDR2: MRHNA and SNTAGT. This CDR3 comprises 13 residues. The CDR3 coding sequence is TGTGCCAGCAGTGTCGGGGAGAGCACTGAAGCTTTCTTT. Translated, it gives CASSVGESTEAFF.

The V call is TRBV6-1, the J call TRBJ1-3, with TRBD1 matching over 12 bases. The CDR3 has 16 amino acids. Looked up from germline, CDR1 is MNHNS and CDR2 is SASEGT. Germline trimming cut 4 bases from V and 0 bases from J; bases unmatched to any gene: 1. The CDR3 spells CASSVGQGASGNTIYF. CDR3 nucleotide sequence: TGTGCCAGCAGTGTGGGACAGGGGGCCTCTGGAAACACCATATATTTT.

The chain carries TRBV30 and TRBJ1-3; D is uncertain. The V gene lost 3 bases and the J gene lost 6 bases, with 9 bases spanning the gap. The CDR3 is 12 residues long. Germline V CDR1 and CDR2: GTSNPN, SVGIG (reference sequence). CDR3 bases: TGTGCCTGGAGCTATTCGGAAAACACCATATATTTT. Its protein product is CAWSYSENTIYF.

The CDR3 here is CASSAGQAPGEPQHF. The CDR3 DNA reads TGTGCCAGTAGTGCCGGACAGGCCCCAGGGGAGCCCCAGCATTTT. This chain links TRBV19 with TRBJ1-5; 7 bases agree with TRBD1. V was pared by 5 bases and J by 8 bases, with 12 bases of the junction left unmatched. The CDR3 loop spans 15 amino acids. Germline assignment: CDR1 LNHDA and CDR2 SQIVND (reference sequence).

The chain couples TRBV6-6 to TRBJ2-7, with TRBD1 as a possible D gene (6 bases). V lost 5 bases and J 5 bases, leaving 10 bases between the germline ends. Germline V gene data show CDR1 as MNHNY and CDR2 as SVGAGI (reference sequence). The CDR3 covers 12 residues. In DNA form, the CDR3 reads TGTGCCAGCAGTACAGGGTGGGACGAGCAGTACTTC. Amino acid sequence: CASSTGWDEQYF.

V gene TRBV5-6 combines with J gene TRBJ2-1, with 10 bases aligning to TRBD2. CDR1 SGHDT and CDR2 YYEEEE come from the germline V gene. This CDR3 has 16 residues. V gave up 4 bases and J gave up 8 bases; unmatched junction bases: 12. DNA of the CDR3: TGTGCCAGCAGCGATAAGCGGGAGGGCCCATCGGATGAGCAGTTCTTC. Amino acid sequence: CASSDKREGPSDEQFF.

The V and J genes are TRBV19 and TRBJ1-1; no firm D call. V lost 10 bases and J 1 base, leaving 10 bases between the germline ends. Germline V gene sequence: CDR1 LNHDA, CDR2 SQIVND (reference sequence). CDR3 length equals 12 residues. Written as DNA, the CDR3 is TGTGCCACCTCCCTGGGGAACACTGAAGCTTTCTTT. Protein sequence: CATSLGNTEAFF.

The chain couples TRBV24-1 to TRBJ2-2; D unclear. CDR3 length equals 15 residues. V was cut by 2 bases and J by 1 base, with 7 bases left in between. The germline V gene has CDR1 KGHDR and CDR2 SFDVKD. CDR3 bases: TGTGCCACCAGTGATTGGGCCAGGAACACCGGGGAGCTGTTTTTT. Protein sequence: CATSDWARNTGELFF.

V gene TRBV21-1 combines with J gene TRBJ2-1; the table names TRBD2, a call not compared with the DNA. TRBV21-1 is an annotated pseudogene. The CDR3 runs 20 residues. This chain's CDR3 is CASSKKILRRGTSGSYEQFF. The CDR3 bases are TGTGCCAGCAGCAAAAAAATACTTCGGCGAGGGACTAGCGGGAGTTATGAGCAGTTCTTC.

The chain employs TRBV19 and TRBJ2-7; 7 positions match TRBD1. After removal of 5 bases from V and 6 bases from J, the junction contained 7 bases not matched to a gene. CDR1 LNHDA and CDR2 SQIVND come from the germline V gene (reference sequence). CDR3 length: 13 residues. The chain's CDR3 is CASSVFGTAEQYF. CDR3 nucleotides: TGTGCCAGTAGTGTATTCGGGACAGCCGAGCAGTACTTC.

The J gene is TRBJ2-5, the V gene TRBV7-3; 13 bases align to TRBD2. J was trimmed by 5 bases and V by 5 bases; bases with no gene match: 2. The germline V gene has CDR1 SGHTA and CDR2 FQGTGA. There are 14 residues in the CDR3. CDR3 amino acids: CASSRTSGSETQYF. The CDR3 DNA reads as TGTGCCAGCAGCCGGACTAGCGGGAGCGAGACCCAGTACTTC.

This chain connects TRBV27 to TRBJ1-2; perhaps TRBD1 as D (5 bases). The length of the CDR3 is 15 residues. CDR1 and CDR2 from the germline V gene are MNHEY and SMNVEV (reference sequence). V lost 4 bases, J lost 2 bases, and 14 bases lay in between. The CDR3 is CASSWGTGVNYGYTF. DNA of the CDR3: TGTGCCAGCAGTTGGGGGACGGGGGTAAACTATGGCTACACCTTC.

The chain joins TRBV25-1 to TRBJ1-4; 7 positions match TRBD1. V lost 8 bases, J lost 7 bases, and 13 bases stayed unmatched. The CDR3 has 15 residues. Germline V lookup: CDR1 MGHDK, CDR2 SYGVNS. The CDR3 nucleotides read TGTGCCAGCCGGTCGAACCGGGACAGTGGTGAAAAACTGTTTTTT. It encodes CASRSNRDSGEKLFF.

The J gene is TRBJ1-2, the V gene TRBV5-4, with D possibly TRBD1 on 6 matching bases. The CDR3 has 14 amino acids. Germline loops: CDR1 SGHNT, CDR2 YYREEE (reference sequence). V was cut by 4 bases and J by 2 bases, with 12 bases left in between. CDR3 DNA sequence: TGTGCCAGCAGCCGAAGACAGGCAAACTATGGCTACACCTTC. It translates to CASSRRQANYGYTF.

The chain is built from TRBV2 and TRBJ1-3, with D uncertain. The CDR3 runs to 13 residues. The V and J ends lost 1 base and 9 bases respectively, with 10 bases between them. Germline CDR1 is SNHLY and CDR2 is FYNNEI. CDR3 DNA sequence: TGTGCCAGCAGTGAAGGCCCTAGCTCCACCATATATTTT. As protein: CASSEGPSSTIYF.

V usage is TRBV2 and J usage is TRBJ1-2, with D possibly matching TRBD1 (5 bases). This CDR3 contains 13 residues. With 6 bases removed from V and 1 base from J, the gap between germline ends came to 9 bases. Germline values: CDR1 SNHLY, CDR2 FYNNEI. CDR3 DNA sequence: TGTGCCAGCAGGATGGGACTTAACTATGGCTACACCTTC. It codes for CASRMGLNYGYTF.

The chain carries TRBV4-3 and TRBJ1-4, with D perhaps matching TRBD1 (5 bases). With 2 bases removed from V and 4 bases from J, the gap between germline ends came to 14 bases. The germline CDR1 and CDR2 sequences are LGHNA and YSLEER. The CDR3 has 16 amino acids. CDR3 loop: CASSQLEGIFNEKLFF. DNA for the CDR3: TGCGCCAGCAGCCAATTGGAGGGGATTTTTAATGAAAAACTGTTTTTT.

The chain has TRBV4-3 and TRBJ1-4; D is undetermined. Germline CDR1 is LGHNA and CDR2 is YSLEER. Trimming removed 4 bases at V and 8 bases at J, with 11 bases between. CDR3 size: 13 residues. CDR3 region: CASSLPGGEKLFF. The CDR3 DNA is TGCGCCAGCAGCCTCCCTGGTGGCGAAAAACTGTTTTTT.

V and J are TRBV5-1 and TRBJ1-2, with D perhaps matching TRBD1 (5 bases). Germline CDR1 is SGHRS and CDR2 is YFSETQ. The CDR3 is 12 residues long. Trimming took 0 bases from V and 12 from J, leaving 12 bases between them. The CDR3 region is CASSLEGRRNTF. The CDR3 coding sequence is TGCGCCAGCAGCTTGGAGGGACGTCGAAACACCTTC.

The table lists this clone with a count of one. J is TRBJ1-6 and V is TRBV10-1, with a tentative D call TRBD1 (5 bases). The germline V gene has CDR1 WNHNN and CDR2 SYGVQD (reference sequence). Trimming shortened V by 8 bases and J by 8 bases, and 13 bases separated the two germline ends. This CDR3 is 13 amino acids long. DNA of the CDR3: TGCGCCAGCGGGACCACCCCGGATTCACCCCTCCACTTT. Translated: CASGTTPDSPLHF.

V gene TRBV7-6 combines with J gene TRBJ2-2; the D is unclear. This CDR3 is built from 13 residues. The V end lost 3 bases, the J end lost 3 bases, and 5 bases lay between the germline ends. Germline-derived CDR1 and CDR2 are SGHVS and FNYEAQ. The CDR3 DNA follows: TGTGCCAGCAGCTTCACGGACACCGGGGAGCTGTTTTTT. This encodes CASSFTDTGELFF.

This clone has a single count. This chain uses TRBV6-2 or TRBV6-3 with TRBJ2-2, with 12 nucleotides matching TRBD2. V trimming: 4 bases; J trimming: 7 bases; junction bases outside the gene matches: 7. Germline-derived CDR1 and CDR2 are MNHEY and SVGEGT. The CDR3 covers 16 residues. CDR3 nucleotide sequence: TGTGCCAGCAGTTCCCGACTAGCGGGAGATATCGGGGAGCTGTTTTTT. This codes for CASSSRLAGDIGELFF.

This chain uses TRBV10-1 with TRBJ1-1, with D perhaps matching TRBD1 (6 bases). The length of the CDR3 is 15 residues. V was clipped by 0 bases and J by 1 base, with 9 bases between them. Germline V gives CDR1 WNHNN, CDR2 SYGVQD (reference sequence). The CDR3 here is CASSESTGWNTEAFF. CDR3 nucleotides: TGCGCCAGCAGTGAGTCTACAGGGTGGAACACTGAAGCTTTCTTT.

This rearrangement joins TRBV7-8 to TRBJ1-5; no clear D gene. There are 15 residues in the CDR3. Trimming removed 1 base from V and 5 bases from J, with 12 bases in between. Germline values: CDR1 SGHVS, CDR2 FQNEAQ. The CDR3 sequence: CASSLGGGTYQPQHF. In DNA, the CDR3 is TGTGCCAGCAGCTTAGGAGGCGGCACTTATCAGCCCCAGCATTTT.